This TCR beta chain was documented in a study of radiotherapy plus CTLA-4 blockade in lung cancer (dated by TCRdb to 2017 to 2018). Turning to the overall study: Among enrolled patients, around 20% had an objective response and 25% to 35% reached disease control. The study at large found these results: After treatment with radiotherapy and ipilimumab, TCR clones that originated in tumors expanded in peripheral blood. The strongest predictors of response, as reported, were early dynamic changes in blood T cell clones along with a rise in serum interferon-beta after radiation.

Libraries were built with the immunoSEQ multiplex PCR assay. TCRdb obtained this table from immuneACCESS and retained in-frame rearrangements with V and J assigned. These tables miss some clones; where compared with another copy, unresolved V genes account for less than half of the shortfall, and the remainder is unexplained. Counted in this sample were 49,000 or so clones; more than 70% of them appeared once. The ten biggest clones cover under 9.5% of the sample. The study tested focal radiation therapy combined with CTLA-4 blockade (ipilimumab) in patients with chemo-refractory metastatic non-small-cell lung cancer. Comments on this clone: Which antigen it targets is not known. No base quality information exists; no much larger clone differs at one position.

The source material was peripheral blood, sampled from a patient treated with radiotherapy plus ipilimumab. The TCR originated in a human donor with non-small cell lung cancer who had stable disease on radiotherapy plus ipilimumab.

The CDR3 protein is CASSLGYDRLNQPQHF. The sequence in DNA is TGTGCCAGCAGCTTAGGATACGACAGGTTAAATCAGCCCCAGCATTTT. The chain links TRBV7-8 with TRBJ1-5; TRBD1 is perhaps the D gene, given 6 matching bases. Reading the germline V gene gives CDR1 SGHVS and CDR2 FQNEAQ. The CDR3 measures 16 amino acids from cysteine to phenylalanine. Kept here is only the CDR3 DNA, which spans 48 bases and is read in frame from base 1. V sheds 1 base and J sheds 4 bases, leaving 14 bases between their ends.